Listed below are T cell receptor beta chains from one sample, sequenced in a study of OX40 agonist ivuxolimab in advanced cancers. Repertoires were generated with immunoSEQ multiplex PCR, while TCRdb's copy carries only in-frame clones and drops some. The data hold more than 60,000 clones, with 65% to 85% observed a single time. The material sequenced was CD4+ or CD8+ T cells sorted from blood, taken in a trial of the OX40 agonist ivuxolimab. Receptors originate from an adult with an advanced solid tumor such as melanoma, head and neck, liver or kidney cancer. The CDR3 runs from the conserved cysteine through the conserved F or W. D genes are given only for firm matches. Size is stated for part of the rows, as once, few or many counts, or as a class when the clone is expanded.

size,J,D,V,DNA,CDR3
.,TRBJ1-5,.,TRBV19,TGTGCCAGTAGTAATAGAGGGGATAGCAATCAGCCCCAGCATTTT,CASSNRGDSNQPQHF
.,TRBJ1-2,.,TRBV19,TGTGCCAGTAGTATAGAAGGGATCCACTATGGCTACACCTTC,CASSIEGIHYGYTF
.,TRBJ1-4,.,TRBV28,TGTGCCAGCAGTTCCCCGGCCCGAAGCCTGTTTTTT,CASSSPARSLFF
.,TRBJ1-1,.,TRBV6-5,TGTGCCAGCAGGCGGCAGACCCAGCAAGCTTTCTTT,CASRRQTQQAFF
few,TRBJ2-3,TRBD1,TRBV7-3,TGTGCCAGCAGCAGACAGGGGCTTAGCACAGATACGCAGTATTTT,CASSRQGLSTDTQYF
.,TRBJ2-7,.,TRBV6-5,TGTGCCAGCAGTTACGCAAGCTCCTACGAGCAGTACTTC,CASSYASSYEQYF
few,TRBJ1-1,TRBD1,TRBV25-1,TGTGCCAGCCGATCCGACAGGGTGAACACTGAAGCTTTCTTT,CASRSDRVNTEAFF
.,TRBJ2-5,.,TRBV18,TGTGCCAGCTCACCACTGGATAGTGAGACCCAGTACTTC,CASSPLDSETQYF
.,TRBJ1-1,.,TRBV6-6,TGTGCCAGCAGTTCGACCGGGACTCTAAACACTGAAGCTTTCTTT,CASSSTGTLNTEAFF
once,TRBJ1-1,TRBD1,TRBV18,TGTGCCAGCTCACTCAACAGGGGCACTGAAGCTTTCTTT,CASSLNRGTEAFF
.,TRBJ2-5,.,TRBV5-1,TGCGCCAGCAGCTTGGCCGGGACGAACCAAGAGACCCAGTACTTC,CASSLAGTNQETQYF
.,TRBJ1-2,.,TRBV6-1,TGTGCCAGCAGTGACTATGGCTACACCTTC,CASSDYGYTF
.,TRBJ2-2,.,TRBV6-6,TGTGCCAGCAGTTACCGCGCCGGGGAGCTGTTTTTT,CASSYRAGELFF
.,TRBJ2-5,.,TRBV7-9,TGTGCCAGCAGCTCCCCCCGGGGGCGGGGGCATCGAGAGACCCAGTACTTC,CASSSPRGRGHRETQYF
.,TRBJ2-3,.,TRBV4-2,TGTGCCAGCAGCCAAGATCAACTAGAGGACACGCAGTATTTT,CASSQDQLEDTQYF
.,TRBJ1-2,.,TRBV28,TGTGCCAGCACCGATACGAGGGTCTATGGCTACACCTTC,CASTDTRVYGYTF
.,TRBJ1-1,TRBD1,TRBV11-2,TGTGCCAGCAGCTTAGGCGGGACAGGGGCTGAAGCTTTCTTT,CASSLGGTGAEAFF
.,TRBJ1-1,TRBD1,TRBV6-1,TGTGCCATAGACCGCGACAGGGACACTGAAGCTTTCTTT,CAIDRDRDTEAFF
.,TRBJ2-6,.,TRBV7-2,TGTGCCAGCAGCTTAGCGGGGGTTGGGGCCAACGTCCTGACTTTC,CASSLAGVGANVLTF
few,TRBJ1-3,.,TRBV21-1,TGTGCCAGCAGCCGTGGACAGTGGAACTCTGGAAACACCATATATTTT,CASSRGQWNSGNTIYF
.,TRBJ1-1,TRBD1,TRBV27,TGTGCCAGCAGGCCGGGACAGGGGCCCAAGGCGGAAGCTTTCTTT,CASRPGQGPKAEAFF
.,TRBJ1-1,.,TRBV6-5,TGTGCCAGCCGGATGGCTGAAGCTTTCTTT,CASRMAEAFF
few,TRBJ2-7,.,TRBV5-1,TGCGCCAGCAGCTTGGCAGGGGATGAGTACGAGCAGTACTTC,CASSLAGDEYEQYF
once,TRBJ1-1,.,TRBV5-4,TGTGCCAGCAGCGCTCCCGCCGGGGCCGCTGAAGCTTTCTTT,CASSAPAGAAEAFF
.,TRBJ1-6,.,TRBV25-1,TGTGCCAGCAGTGAGACTTCTAGCTCCTATAATTCACCCCTCCACTTT,CASSETSSSYNSPLHF
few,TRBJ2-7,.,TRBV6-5,TGTGCCAGCAGCAAAACACCCGTCTACGAGCAGTACTTC,CASSKTPVYEQYF
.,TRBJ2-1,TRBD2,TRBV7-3,TGTGCCAGCAGCTTGACTAGCGGGGGGGTCGATGAGCAGTTCTTC,CASSLTSGGVDEQFF
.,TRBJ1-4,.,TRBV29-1,TGCAGCGTTGGGGGGGGAGGAAAACTGTTTTTT,CSVGGGGKLFF
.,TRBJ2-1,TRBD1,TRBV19,TGTGCCAGTAGTATTCGACAGGGGGCGCGAAATGAGCAGTTCTTC,CASSIRQGARNEQFF
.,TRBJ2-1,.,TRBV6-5,TGTGCCAGCCTAGCGATTAGTGAGCAGTTCTTC,CASLAISEQFF
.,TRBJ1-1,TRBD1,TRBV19,TGTGCCAGTAGACACAGGGGGGACACTGAAGCTTTCTTT,CASRHRGDTEAFF
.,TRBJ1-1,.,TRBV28,TGTGCCAGCATTGGGGTGAACACTGAAGCTTTCTTT,CASIGVNTEAFF
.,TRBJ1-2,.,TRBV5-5,TGTGCCAGCAGCTTGTCGGCCAGCTTTAACTATGGCTACACCTTC,CASSLSASFNYGYTF
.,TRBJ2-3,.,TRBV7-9,TGTGCCAGCAGCGCCAGGGCTACTAGCACAGATACGCAGTATTTT,CASSARATSTDTQYF
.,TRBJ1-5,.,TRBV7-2,TGTGCCAGCAGCTTCAACTCGGGGGGGCAACAGCCCCAGCATTTT,CASSFNSGGQQPQHF
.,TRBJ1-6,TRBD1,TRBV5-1,TGCGCCAGCAGCTCGGACAGGACAAATTCACCCCTCCACTTT,CASSSDRTNSPLHF
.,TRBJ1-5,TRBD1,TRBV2,TGTGCCAGCAGTCCCGACAGGGTCAATCAGCCCCAGCATTTT,CASSPDRVNQPQHF
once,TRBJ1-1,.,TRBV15,TGTGCCACCAGCAGAGCTTGGGGAGCGAAGGACACTGAAGCTTTCTTT,CATSRAWGAKDTEAFF
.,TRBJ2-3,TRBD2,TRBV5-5,TGTGCCAGCAGCCCAAGCGGGGGCACAGATACGCAGTATTTT,CASSPSGGTDTQYF
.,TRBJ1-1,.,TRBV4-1,TGCGCCAGCAGCCAATTACGGGGACCGGGGATGAACACTGAAGCTTTCTTT,CASSQLRGPGMNTEAFF
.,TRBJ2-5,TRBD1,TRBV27,TGTGCCAGCAGTTTAAAACGGGACAGGCTCCAAGAGACCCAGTACTTC,CASSLKRDRLQETQYF
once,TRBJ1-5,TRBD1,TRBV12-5,TGTGCTAGTGCCCTCGGGACAGACAATCAGCCCCAGCATTTT,CASALGTDNQPQHF
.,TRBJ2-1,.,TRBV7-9,TGTGCCAGCAGCTATTCGACGGTGGGGAATGAGCAGTTCTTC,CASSYSTVGNEQFF
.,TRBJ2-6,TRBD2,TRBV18,TGTGCCAGCTCACGACCTAGCCCCTCGGGGGGCTCTGGGGCCAACGTCCTGACTTTC,CASSRPSPSGGSGANVLTF
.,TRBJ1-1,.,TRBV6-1,TGTGCCAGCAGTGAAGCGCTTAGGACGGCGGCGAGGACTGAAGCTTTCTTT,CASSEALRTAARTEAFF
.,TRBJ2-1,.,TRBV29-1,TGCAGCGTTGATGACACCCCCGGGCCCTTCTTC,CSVDDTPGPFF
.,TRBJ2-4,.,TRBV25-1,TGTGCCAGCAGTGAATGGGGGACCATGTTTACGTACTTC,CASSEWGTMFTYF
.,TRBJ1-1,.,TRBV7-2,TGTGCCAGCAGCCTTCAAACTCTCGGGGGGGGAACAGCTTTCTTT,CASSLQTLGGGTAFF
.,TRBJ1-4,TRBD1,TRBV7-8,TGTGCCAGCAGCCTCAGAACCGGGACAGGAGGCGAAAAACTGTTTTTT,CASSLRTGTGGEKLFF
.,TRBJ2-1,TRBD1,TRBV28,TGTGCCAGCAGTTCCCCCGTCCTCGGGACAGCCTACAATGAGCAGTTCTTC,CASSSPVLGTAYNEQFF
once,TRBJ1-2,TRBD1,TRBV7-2,TGTGCCAGCAGCCCGGACAGGTTTGGCTATGGCTACACCTTC,CASSPDRFGYGYTF
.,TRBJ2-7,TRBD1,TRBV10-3,TGTGCCATCAGTGAGGGCAAGGCAGGGGGCGACGAGCAGTACTTC,CAISEGKAGGDEQYF
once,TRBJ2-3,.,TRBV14,TGTGCCAGCAGCCAAGGCAGGGGCACAGATACGCAGTATTTT,CASSQGRGTDTQYF
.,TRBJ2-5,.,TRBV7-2,TGTGCCAGCAGCTTAGATGGCGGACTACAAGAGACCCAGTACTTC,CASSLDGGLQETQYF